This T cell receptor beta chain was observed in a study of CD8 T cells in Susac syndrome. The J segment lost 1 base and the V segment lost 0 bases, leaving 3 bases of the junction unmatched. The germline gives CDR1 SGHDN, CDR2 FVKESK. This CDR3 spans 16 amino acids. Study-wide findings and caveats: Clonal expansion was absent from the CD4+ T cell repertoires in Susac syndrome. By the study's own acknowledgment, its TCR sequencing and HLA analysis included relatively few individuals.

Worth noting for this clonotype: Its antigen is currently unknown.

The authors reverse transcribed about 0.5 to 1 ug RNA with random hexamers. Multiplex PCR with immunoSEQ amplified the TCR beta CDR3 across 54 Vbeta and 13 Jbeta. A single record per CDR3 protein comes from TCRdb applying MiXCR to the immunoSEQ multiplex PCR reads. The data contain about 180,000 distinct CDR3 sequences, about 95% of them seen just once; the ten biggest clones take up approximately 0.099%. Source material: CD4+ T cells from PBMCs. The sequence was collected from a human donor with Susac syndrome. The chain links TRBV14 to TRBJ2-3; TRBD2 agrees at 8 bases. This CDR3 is CASSQDVAGRTDTQYF. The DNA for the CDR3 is TGTGCCAGCAGCCAAGATGTAGCGGGGCGCACAGATACGCAGTATTTT.